This TCR beta chain appears in the sequencing data of a study of blood T cell repertoires in COVID-19. About the study: The United States, Italy and Spain supplied acute and convalescent COVID-19 samples. T cells, B-cell-depleted T cells, or PBMCs provided the cDNA or gDNA that served as material.

How the authors handled the data: Researchers report that nucleated cell counts were estimated from reference gene primer amplification. Using immunoSEQ multiplex PCR, the repertoire was profiled, and TCRdb retains in-frame clones only, with some absent. Clonal size and the V and J genes are those of that table, whereas D and trimming came from the DNA. The table records about 220,000 clones, 85% of them present only once. Seattle researchers signed up patients amid active infection and tracked them longitudinally. The receptor comes from a woman in her sixties or seventies with COVID-19, enrolled during active disease. Sequencing was done on a sample of peripheral blood.

CDR3 coding DNA: TGTGCCAGCAGTCCACAGGGCGAGGGCACAGATACGCAGTATTTT. Protein sequence: CASSPQGEGTDTQYF. This chain connects TRBV6-2 or TRBV6-3 to TRBJ2-3, with D possibly being TRBD1 (6 bases). Deletions cut 5 bases from V and 1 base from J, with 13 bases between. The CDR3 contains 15 residues. Germline-derived CDR1 and CDR2 are MNHEY and SVGEGT.